The 19 T cell receptor beta chains below all came from one sample that was sequenced in a study of blood T cell repertoires in COVID-19. Using immunoSEQ multiplex PCR, the repertoire was profiled, and TCRdb retains in-frame clones only, with some absent. The repertoire holds under 130,000 clones, with 81% as singletons. The sequenced sample was peripheral blood. The receptors shown here come from a man at least 80 years old with acute or convalescent COVID-19.

The rearrangement links TRBV4-3 to TRBJ2-1; 7 bases match TRBD1. V lost 4 bases, J lost 0 bases, and 6 bases stayed unmatched. Germline CDR1 and CDR2: LGHNA and YSLEER. The CDR3 contains 16 residues. This chain's CDR3 is CASSPLGGGSYNEQFF. As DNA, the CDR3 is TGCGCCAGCAGCCCCTTAGGGGGCGGCTCCTACAATGAGCAGTTCTTC.

Written as DNA, the CDR3 is TGTGCCTGGAGTGTCGGACTTGACGGGTTCTTC. This translates into CAWSVGLDGFF. The chain recombines TRBV30 with TRBJ2-1; weak D call: TRBD2 (5 bases). The CDR3 has 11 amino acids. V shed 0 bases and J shed 15 bases, with 12 bases lying between them. Germline V gene data show CDR1 as GTSNPN and CDR2 as SVGIG (reference sequence).

This clone has just a few counts. The chain links TRBV27 to TRBJ1-5, with D hard to call. Deletions cut 1 base from V and 0 bases from J, with 10 bases between. The CDR3 is made up of 16 amino acids. Germline V CDR1 and CDR2: MNHEY, SMNVEV (reference sequence). The CDR3 protein is CASSLWAGNSNQPQHF. The CDR3 bases are TGTGCCAGCAGTTTATGGGCCGGGAATAGCAATCAGCCCCAGCATTTT.

V usage is TRBV6-2 or TRBV6-3 and J usage is TRBJ2-1; 8 bases are a match to TRBD2. Germline CDR1 reads MNHEY; CDR2 reads SVGEGT. The CDR3 has 15 residues. V lost 2 bases, J lost 3 bases, and 3 bases stayed unmatched. As DNA, the CDR3 is TGTGCCAGCAGTTACAGTAGCGGGGTCTACAATGAGCAGTTCTTC. It encodes CASSYSSGVYNEQFF.

V and J are TRBV11-2 and TRBJ2-7; 7 nucleotides align to TRBD1. The J segment lost 2 bases and the V segment lost 5 bases, leaving 6 bases of the junction unmatched. The CDR3 is 14 residues long. Germline CDR1 is SGHAT and CDR2 is FQNNGV. CDR3 nucleotide sequence: TGTGCCAGCAGCCAGGGACAGCGCGCCTACGAGCAGTACTTC. Protein product: CASSQGQRAYEQYF.

This chain connects TRBV28 to TRBJ2-7; 12 bases map to TRBD2. Looked up from germline, CDR1 is MDHEN and CDR2 is SYDVKM. Trimming cost V 10 bases and J 3 bases; bases outside gene matches: 16. The CDR3 is 17 amino acids. CDR3 bases: TGTGCCACCACCTTTAATCAAATGACTAGCGGGAGCTACGAGCAGTACTTC. Amino acid sequence: CATTFNQMTSGSYEQYF. Together with reference TRBV28 and TRBJ2-7, the CDR3 gives the full variable domain: DVKVTQSSRYLVKRTGEKVFLECVQDMDHENMFWYRQDPGLGLRLIYFSYDVKMKEKGDIPEGYSVSREKKERFSLILESASTNQTSMYLCATTFNQMTSGSYEQYFGPGTRLTVT.

The chain recombines TRBV5-6 with TRBJ2-7; 11 positions match TRBD1. V was pared by 4 bases and J by 6 bases, with 6 bases of the junction left unmatched. There are 14 residues in the CDR3. Germline loops: CDR1 SGHDT, CDR2 YYEEEE. The CDR3, as DNA: TGTGCCAGCAGCCGGGGACAGGGGGAGGGCGAGCAGTACTTC. Encoded protein: CASSRGQGEGEQYF.

This rearrangement joins TRBV27 to TRBJ2-3; TRBD2 aligns across 7 bases. The germline V gene encodes CDR1 MNHEY and CDR2 SMNVEV (reference sequence). V lost 1 base and J lost 4; bases outside the gene matches: 5. The CDR3 has 15 residues. The CDR3 DNA is TGTGCCAGCAGTTTATTTGGGGGAGGGCCAGATACGCAGTATTTT. Amino acids: CASSLFGGGPDTQYF.

In regard to this clone: The sample carries other DNA sequences with the same CDR3. V and J are TRBV2 and TRBJ1-4, with 8 positions matching TRBD1. Germline-derived CDR1 and CDR2 are SNHLY and FYNNEI. The CDR3 covers 15 residues. V shed 6 bases and J 2 bases; nucleotides not matched to a gene: 5. The CDR3 reads CASSDRGITNEKLFF. DNA for the CDR3: TGTGCCAGCAGCGACAGGGGCATTACTAATGAAAAACTGTTTTTT.

This clone showed up just once. The chain has TRBV2 and TRBJ1-5; 8 bases agree with TRBD1. Trimming removed 6 bases from V and 2 bases from J; junction bases left unmatched: 6. CDR3 length equals 15 residues. Germline V lookup: CDR1 SNHLY, CDR2 FYNNEI. The CDR3 protein is CASSPGGRGNQPQHF. The DNA for the CDR3 is TGTGCCAGCAGCCCAGGGGGCCGGGGCAATCAGCCCCAGCATTTT.

V gene TRBV7-2 combines with J gene TRBJ1-3; TRBD1 matches at 7 bases. The CDR3 is made up of 16 amino acids. Germline V CDR1 and CDR2: SGHTA, FQGNSA. The V segment lost 5 bases and the J segment 4 bases; nucleotides outside the gene matches: 11. The CDR3 sequence is CASSRGTARGGNTIYF. Here the CDR3 DNA reads TGTGCCAGCAGCCGTGGGACAGCCCGAGGAGGAAACACCATATATTTT.

This clone appeared once. The chain links TRBV14 to TRBJ2-5; the D gene is possibly TRBD1 (5 bases). CDR1 SGHDN and CDR2 FVKESK come from the germline V gene. The V end lost 2 bases, the J end lost 3 bases, and 13 bases lay between the germline ends. This CDR3 region has 15 residues. CDR3 region: CASSQRSGIEETQYF. CDR3 nucleotides: TGTGCCAGCAGCCAACGGTCAGGGATAGAAGAGACCCAGTACTTC.

This clone was seen a single time. The DNA for the CDR3 is TGTGCCAGTAGTGTCCGGGACGGGGGAACCGGGGAGCTGTTTTTT. Amino acid sequence: CASSVRDGGTGELFF. This sequence joins TRBV19 and TRBJ2-2; weak D call: TRBD2 (6 bases). Looked up from germline, CDR1 is LNHDA and CDR2 is SQIVND (reference sequence). This CDR3 region has 15 residues. V lost 5 bases, J lost 5 bases, and 15 bases lay in between.

This clone was observed a single time. The genes are TRBV5-1 and TRBJ1-3; D ambiguous. From germline, CDR1 is SGHRS and CDR2 YFSETQ. V gave up 0 bases and J gave up 0 bases, with 7 bases separating them. This CDR3 is built from 15 residues. The CDR3 region is CASSLAAGSGNTIYF. The CDR3 region has the DNA TGCGCCAGCAGCTTGGCCGCGGGCTCTGGAAACACCATATATTTT.

This clone was detected only a few times. The gene calls are TRBV7-3 and TRBJ2-2; 11 bases line up with TRBD2. The J segment lost 4 bases and the V segment lost 5 bases, leaving 6 bases of the junction unmatched. CDR3 size: 16 residues. Looked up from germline, CDR1 is SGHTA and CDR2 is FQGTGA. CDR3 residues: CASSPGTSGPTGELFF. The CDR3 bases are TGTGCCAGCAGCCCAGGGACTAGCGGCCCCACCGGGGAGCTGTTTTTT.

The V gene is TRBV28, the J gene TRBJ2-7, with TRBD1 matching 8 bases. Germline CDR1 is MDHEN and CDR2 is SYDVKM. The CDR3 totals 15 residues. V lost 1 base, J lost 2 bases, and 4 bases stayed unmatched. The chain's CDR3 is CASSLSGTGPYEQYF. CDR3 coding DNA: TGTGCCAGCAGTTTATCCGGGACAGGACCCTACGAGCAGTACTTC.

This chain links TRBV18 with TRBJ1-3; D gene uncertain. This CDR3 has 13 residues. CDR1 is KGHSH and CDR2 is LQKENI in the germline V gene. Trimming pared 1 base from V and 8 bases from J, leaving 9 bases between. CDR3 region: CASSPRSADTIYF. CDR3 coding DNA: TGTGCCAGCTCACCACGGTCGGCGGACACCATATATTTT.

The chain links TRBV6-5 to TRBJ1-5, with 8 bases fitting TRBD1. This CDR3 spans 14 amino acids. J gave up 4 bases and V 6 bases, and 5 bases lay outside the gene matches. CDR1 is MNHEY, CDR2 SVGAGI, per germline. The CDR3 spells CASRPGGSNQPQHF. As DNA, the CDR3 is TGTGCCAGCAGGCCAGGGGGCTCGAATCAGCCCCAGCATTTT.

The V gene is TRBV19, the J gene TRBJ2-1, with TRBD2 identical over 10 bases. V lost 2 bases to trimming and J lost 6 bases; unmatched junction nucleotides: 7. The CDR3 has 16 residues. Per germline, CDR1 LNHDA and CDR2 SQIVND (reference sequence). For the CDR3, the DNA is TGTGCCAGTAGTATAAGAAGCGGGAGGGCCGGCAATGAGCAGTTCTTC. This codes for CASSIRSGRAGNEQFF. The complete variable domain, with remaining parts taken from reference TRBV19 and TRBJ2-1, reads DGGITQSPKYLFRKEGQNVTLSCEQNLNHDAMYWYRQDPGQGLRLIYYSQIVNDFQKGDIAEGYSVSREKKESFPLTVTSAQKNPTAFYLCASSIRSGRAGNEQFFGPGTRLTVL.